The rows below give T cell receptor beta chains drawn from one sample of a study of cytomegalovirus exposure and HLA in healthy donors. Sequencing used immunoSEQ multiplex PCR; TCRdb keeps in-frame clones, though not all of them. The table lists around 200,000 clones, over 60% of them singletons. The source material was PBMCs. The receptor set was obtained from a man aged 18 to 35 in good health and CMV-seronegative. CDR3s include the opening cysteine and the closing phenylalanine or tryptophan. Each record gives: clone size, V gene, J gene, D gene, CDR3 DNA, CDR3 protein. A D gene is named only where the DNA matches it firmly. The size field is filled for only some rows; it gives once, few, many or a size class.

size: NA
V: TRBV19
J: TRBJ2-3
D: TRBD2
DNA: TGTGCCAGTAGTGCGACTAGCGGGGGGGCGGTAGATACGCAGTATTTT
CDR3: CASSATSGGAVDTQYF

size: NA
V: TRBV19
J: TRBJ2-3
D: NA
DNA: TGTGCCAGTAGTGCGGGACTTACCACAGATACGCAGTATTTT
CDR3: CASSAGLTTDTQYF

size: NA
V: TRBV7-2
J: TRBJ2-7
D: TRBD2
DNA: TGTGCCAGCAGCACGCGGCCGCCTAGCGGAAAAGTATCCTACGAGCAGTACTTC
CDR3: CASSTRPPSGKVSYEQYF

size: NA
V: TRBV19
J: TRBJ1-1
D: TRBD1
DNA: TGTGCCACCTCGGACAGGTGGAACGCTTTCTTT
CDR3: CATSDRWNAFF

size: NA
V: TRBV30
J: TRBJ2-5
D: NA
DNA: TGTGCCTGGAGTGTACGCGGCGGGTTGTGGGAGACCCAGTACTTC
CDR3: CAWSVRGGLWETQYF

size: NA
V: TRBV9
J: TRBJ2-3
D: TRBD2
DNA: TGTGCCAGCAGCGTAGGGCTAGCGGGGACCACAGATACGCAGTATTTT
CDR3: CASSVGLAGTTDTQYF

size: NA
V: TRBV30
J: TRBJ1-1
D: TRBD1
DNA: TGTGCCTGGTCGGGACAGGGGTCCGGTGAAGCTTTCTTT
CDR3: CAWSGQGSGEAFF

size: NA
V: TRBV19
J: TRBJ2-5
D: NA
DNA: TGTGCCAGTAGTGGCTTACAGGGTGTGGAGACCCAGTACTTC
CDR3: CASSGLQGVETQYF

size: NA
V: TRBV4-3
J: TRBJ2-7
D: NA
DNA: TGCGCCAGCAGCCAAGATGTCGAGGTCTACGAGCAGTACTTC
CDR3: CASSQDVEVYEQYF

size: NA
V: TRBV6-5
J: TRBJ2-2
D: NA
DNA: TGTGCCAGCAGGGAGGTCACCGGGGAGCTGTTTTTT
CDR3: CASREVTGELFF

size: once
V: TRBV12-5
J: TRBJ1-6
D: TRBD1
DNA: TGTGCTAGTGGGCCCGGGACAGGGGGCCTCGATAAATTCACCCTCCACTTT
CDR3: CASGPGTGGLDKFTLHF

size: NA
V: TRBV11-3
J: TRBJ2-3
D: TRBD2
DNA: TGTGCCAGCAGCTTAGCTCTATATGGCGGGGGGGCCATTGAAAAAGATACGCAGTATTTT
CDR3: CASSLALYGGGAIEKDTQYF

size: NA
V: TRBV5-1
J: TRBJ2-3
D: NA
DNA: TGCGCCAGCAGCTTTAATCGAGGCGGAGCCTACACAGATACGCAGTATTTT
CDR3: CASSFNRGGAYTDTQYF

size: NA
V: TRBV25-1
J: TRBJ2-1
D: NA
DNA: TGTGCCAGCAGTTCCGAGGCCAGGGGGCAGTTCTTC
CDR3: CASSSEARGQFF

size: NA
V: TRBV19
J: TRBJ1-2
D: NA
DNA: TGTGCCAGTAGTTCTACAGGGTATGGCTACACCTTC
CDR3: CASSSTGYGYTF

size: NA
V: TRBV5-1
J: TRBJ2-1
D: NA
DNA: TGCGCCAGAAAGAGGCGGGGCCAAGACAATGAGCAGTTCTTC
CDR3: CARKRRGQDNEQFF

size: NA
V: TRBV19
J: TRBJ1-4
D: NA
DNA: TGTGCCAGTAGGACTAATGGATTCCTGGGTAATGAAAAACTGTTTTTT
CDR3: CASRTNGFLGNEKLFF

size: NA
V: TRBV11-3
J: TRBJ2-3
D: NA
DNA: TGTGCCAGCAGCTTAGATCATCAGAATCCAGATACGCAGTATTTT
CDR3: CASSLDHQNPDTQYF

size: NA
V: TRBV2
J: TRBJ2-7
D: TRBD2
DNA: TGTGCCAGCACTGAACTAGCGGGAGGGCCACTTGAGAACGAGCAGTACTTC
CDR3: CASTELAGGPLENEQYF

size: NA
V: TRBV10-3
J: TRBJ1-1
D: NA
DNA: TGTGCCATCAGTGGGGGTAGGGGGAACGAGGGCACTGAAGCTTTCTTT
CDR3: CAISGGRGNEGTEAFF

size: few
V: TRBV19
J: TRBJ2-6
D: TRBD1
DNA: TGTGCCAGTAGTATCCCCCCCGGACAGGGAAGTACTGGGGCCAACGTCCTGACTTTC
CDR3: CASSIPPGQGSTGANVLTF

size: NA
V: TRBV7-9
J: TRBJ2-1
D: TRBD1
DNA: TGTGCCAGCAGCCCCGGACAGGGGGCCAGCTCCTACAATGAGCAGTTCTTC
CDR3: CASSPGQGASSYNEQFF

size: NA
V: TRBV29-1
J: TRBJ1-1
D: NA
DNA: TGCAGCTATCAGGGAAACGACGGCACTGAAGCTTTCTTT
CDR3: CSYQGNDGTEAFF

size: NA
V: TRBV29-1
J: TRBJ2-2
D: TRBD1
DNA: TGCAGCGTTGATGACAGGGCGAACACCGGGGAGCTGTTTTTT
CDR3: CSVDDRANTGELFF

size: NA
V: TRBV20-1
J: TRBJ2-5
D: NA
DNA: TGCAGTGCTAGGAACGGGGAGACCCAGTACTTC
CDR3: CSARNGETQYF

size: NA
V: TRBV29-1
J: TRBJ1-2
D: NA
DNA: TGCAGCGTTGTTGCTGTCGACAGTCAGGATGGCTACACCTTC
CDR3: CSVVAVDSQDGYTF

size: NA
V: TRBV27
J: TRBJ1-3
D: NA
DNA: TGTGCCAGCAGTTCGTGGGGGGTGGAGGGCTCTGGAAACACCATATATTTT
CDR3: CASSSWGVEGSGNTIYF

size: once
V: TRBV4-3
J: TRBJ2-5
D: TRBD1
DNA: TGCGCCAGCAGCCAAGATTGGACAGGCGCCATTTACTTC
CDR3: CASSQDWTGAIYF

size: NA
V: TRBV6-6
J: TRBJ1-1
D: NA
DNA: TGTGCCAGCAGGAAGCTTTGGAACACTGAAGCTTTCTTT
CDR3: CASRKLWNTEAFF

size: NA
V: TRBV28
J: TRBJ2-7
D: TRBD1
DNA: TGTGCCAGCAGTTTATGGGGGACAGGGATCGACGAGCAGTACTTC
CDR3: CASSLWGTGIDEQYF

size: NA
V: TRBV19
J: TRBJ2-2
D: NA
DNA: TGTGCCAGTAACGGGGCCGGGGAGCTGTTTTTT
CDR3: CASNGAGELFF

size: NA
V: TRBV14
J: TRBJ2-3
D: TRBD2
DNA: TGTGCCAGCAGCCCAAAGTTAGCGGGAGGGGGGGATACGCAGTATTTT
CDR3: CASSPKLAGGGDTQYF

size: NA
V: TRBV7-6
J: TRBJ2-7
D: NA
DNA: TGTGCCAGCAGCTTAGGCCCGGGGGAAACGAGCGAGCAGTACTTC
CDR3: CASSLGPGETSEQYF

size: once
V: TRBV7-9
J: TRBJ1-2
D: TRBD1
DNA: TGCGCCAGCAGCTTAGGACAGGGGGCGATTGGCTACACCTTC
CDR3: CASSLGQGAIGYTF

size: NA
V: TRBV28
J: TRBJ2-5
D: NA
DNA: TGTGCCAGCAGTTTATTGAGTTCAGAGACCCAGTACTTC
CDR3: CASSLLSSETQYF

size: once
V: TRBV30
J: TRBJ1-5
D: NA
DNA: TGTGCCTGGAAGGAACAGAGCTATAGCAATCAGCCCCAGCATTTT
CDR3: CAWKEQSYSNQPQHF

size: NA
V: TRBV9
J: TRBJ2-3
D: TRBD2
DNA: TGTGCCAGCACAGAAAGCGGGGGGCGGACAGATACGCAGTATTTT
CDR3: CASTESGGRTDTQYF